These T cell receptor beta chains were read from a single sample in a study of blood T cells in healthy people across ages. TCRdb ran MiXCR on the 5' RACE reads and lists one entry per CDR3 protein. The sample contains some 900,000 distinct CDR3 sequences, around 46% of which appear only once. The sequenced sample consisted of blood. The receptors here all came from a man younger than 40 in good health. CDR3s include the opening cysteine and the closing phenylalanine or tryptophan. D genes are given only for firm matches. Size is stated for part of the rows, as once, few or many counts, or as a class when the clone is expanded.

d_call clone_size j_call v_call cdr3_aa cdr3_nt
NA NA TRBJ2-1 TRBV29-1 CSADRGFVAYNEQFF TGCAGCGCCGACCGGGGGTTTGTGGCCTACAATGAGCAGTTCTTC
NA NA TRBJ2-5 TRBV11-2 CASSPGYGTREETQYF TGTGCCAGCAGCCCGGGCTACGGGACACGCGAAGAGACCCAGTACTTC
NA NA TRBJ1-2 TRBV3-1 CASSQGRTSTF TGTGCCAGCAGCCAAGGACGGACATCCACCTTC
NA NA TRBJ2-3 TRBV29-1 CSVVRQGTTDTQYF TGCAGCGTTGTCCGCCAGGGGACGACAGATACGCAGTATTTT
NA few TRBJ2-1 TRBV4-2 CASSHNGGRNNEQFF TGTGCCAGCAGCCATAACGGGGGCAGGAACAATGAGCAGTTCTTC
TRBD2 few TRBJ2-7 TRBV20-1 CSARASGGYSYNEQYF TGCAGTGCTAGGGCAAGCGGGGGGTACTCCTACAATGAGCAGTACTTC
TRBD1 NA TRBJ2-7 TRBV3-1 CASSHAGDRAYEQYF TGTGCCAGCAGCCACGCTGGGGACAGGGCCTACGAGCAGTACTTC
NA NA TRBJ2-1 TRBV7-2 CASSVALDNEQFF TGTGCCAGCAGCGTAGCCCTAGACAATGAGCAGTTCTTC
TRBD2 many TRBJ2-1 TRBV6-5 CASSPRLAGGYNEQFF TGTGCCAGCAGCCCGAGACTAGCGGGGGGGTACAATGAGCAGTTCTTC
TRBD2 NA TRBJ2-3 TRBV5-4 CASTMTSGGGSDTQYF TGTGCCAGCACCATGACTAGCGGGGGTGGTTCAGATACGCAGTATTTT
TRBD1 NA TRBJ2-3 TRBV12-3/TRBV12-4 CASSYLGQGTDTQYF TGTGCCAGCAGCTATCTGGGACAGGGGACAGATACGCAGTATTTT
TRBD2 NA TRBJ2-1 TRBV7-2 CASSFATGGYNEQFF TGTGCCAGCAGCTTCGCGACGGGGGGTTACAATGAGCAGTTCTTC
NA once TRBJ2-4 TRBV12-3/TRBV12-4 CANPYTGAKNIQYF TGTGCCAACCCTTACACGGGAGCCAAAAACATTCAGTACTTC
NA few TRBJ2-1 TRBV28 CASSPGGGEVNEQFF TGTGCCAGCAGTCCCGGTGGGGGCGAGGTAAATGAGCAGTTCTTC
NA NA TRBJ1-6 TRBV4-1 CASSQDQHPGEALHF TGCGCCAGCAGCCAAGATCAACACCCAGGCGAAGCCCTCCACTTT
NA NA TRBJ1-4 TRBV20-1 CGARGNIGEKLFF TGCGGTGCCCGTGGAAATATAGGGGAAAAACTGTTTTTT
TRBD1 NA TRBJ2-7 TRBV6-5 CASSQDRDNEQYF TGTGCCAGCAGTCAGGACAGGGACAACGAGCAGTACTTC
NA NA TRBJ1-2 TRBV21-1 CARGETGAKQPYGYTF TGTGCCAGGGGGGAGACAGGGGCGAAACAACCCTATGGCTACACCTTC
NA few TRBJ2-1 TRBV25-1 CASRGGSAYNEQFF TGTGCCAGCAGGGGGGGTAGTGCCTACAATGAGCAGTTCTTC
TRBD1 NA TRBJ2-1 TRBV12-3/TRBV12-4 CASSHRGYYNEQFF TGTGCCAGCAGCCACAGGGGATACTACAATGAGCAGTTCTTC
NA NA TRBJ1-1 TRBV12-1 CASRHRGRGTEAFF TGTGCCAGCAGACACAGGGGGAGAGGCACTGAAGCTTTCTTT
TRBD1 few TRBJ1-5 TRBV6-1 CASSVSGGKAYNQPQHF TGTGCCAGCAGTGTATCAGGGGGCAAAGCCTACAATCAGCCCCAGCATTTT
NA NA TRBJ2-3 TRBV7-2 CASSFGLLTTDTQYF TGTGCCAGCAGCTTCGGTCTCTTAACAACGGATACGCAGTATTTT
NA NA TRBJ2-4 TRBV28 CASSSSRIGQYF TGTGCCAGCAGTTCCTCTAGGATCGGGCAGTACTTC
NA NA TRBJ2-5 TRBV20-1 CSATGQRQETQYF TGCAGTGCTACCGGACAGAGACAAGAGACCCAGTACTTC
NA many TRBJ1-2 TRBV7-2 CASSLHSGGANYGYTF TGTGCCAGCAGCTTACATTCCGGGGGAGCTAACTATGGCTACACCTTC
NA NA TRBJ2-6 TRBV30 CACTCSGANVLTF TGTGCCTGTACCTGCTCTGGGGCCAACGTCCTGACTTTC
NA few TRBJ2-7 TRBV5-1 CASSLAAGPYEQYF TGCGCCAGCAGCTTGGCGGCAGGGCCCTACGAGCAGTACTTC
NA once TRBJ2-1 TRBV7-2 CASSLVRLGEQFF TGTGCCAGCAGCCTCGTGAGACTGGGCGAGCAGTTCTTC
NA once TRBJ1-4 TRBV4-2 CTSSQERGGGNEKLFF TGTACCAGCAGCCAAGAACGGGGAGGGGGTAATGAAAAACTGTTTTTT
TRBD1 NA TRBJ2-7 TRBV12-3/TRBV12-4 CASRRQGSFYEQYF TGTGCCAGCAGGAGACAGGGATCTTTTTACGAGCAGTACTTC
NA NA TRBJ1-6 TRBV7-2 CASSQMQGANSPLHF TGTGCCAGCAGCCAAATGCAGGGAGCTAATTCACCCCTCCACTTT
TRBD2 few TRBJ2-3 TRBV6-1 CASSPRLAGGTPKNFDTQYF TGTGCCAGCAGTCCCAGACTAGCGGGGGGGACTCCCAAGAATTTCGATACGCAGTATTTT
TRBD1 NA TRBJ2-3 TRBV29-1 CSVPDRVSRDTQYF TGCAGCGTTCCGGACAGGGTATCTAGAGATACGCAGTATTTT
NA few TRBJ2-3 TRBV6-4 CASSDAVGGPDTQYF TGTGCCAGCAGTGACGCCGTGGGGGGGCCAGATACGCAGTATTTT
NA NA TRBJ2-7 TRBV27 CASSLQRGRALYEQYF TGTGCCAGCAGTTTACAACGAGGACGGGCACTCTACGAGCAGTACTTC
NA NA TRBJ2-5 TRBV27 CASTTSAAQETQYF TGTGCCAGCACTACTTCAGCGGCACAAGAGACCCAGTACTTC
NA few TRBJ1-1 TRBV4-2 CASSQGLTDQTEAFF TGTGCCAGCAGCCAAGGTCTTACAGACCAAACTGAAGCTTTCTTT
NA NA TRBJ2-5 TRBV20-1 CSAKTNQETQYF TGCAGTGCTAAGACAAATCAAGAGACCCAGTACTTC
NA NA TRBJ2-3 TRBV6-6 CASSYGATPPSDTQYF TGTGCCAGCAGTTACGGAGCCACCCCGCCGTCGGATACGCAGTATTTT
NA NA TRBJ2-5 TRBV5-1 CASSSVAWGQETQYF TGCGCCAGCAGCTCCGTAGCATGGGGGCAAGAGACCCAGTACTTC
NA NA TRBJ1-2 TRBV4-1 CASSQEPTKRGEGYTF TGCGCCAGCAGCCAAGAGCCCACTAAAAGGGGCGAGGGCTACACCTTC
NA NA TRBJ2-1 TRBV6-6 CASSYSMGGNNEQFF TGTGCCAGCAGTTACTCGATGGGGGGAAACAATGAGCAGTTCTTC
NA NA TRBJ2-7 TRBV7-9 CASSPWSLDEQYF TGTGCCAGCAGCCCCTGGTCTCTAGACGAGCAGTACTTC
NA few TRBJ1-5 TRBV7-2 CASSLFGAVSGQPQHF TGTGCCAGCAGCTTATTTGGGGCAGTCAGTGGTCAGCCCCAGCATTTT
TRBD2 NA TRBJ2-1 TRBV18 CASSPLSRFTSGGNSNNEQFF TGTGCCAGCTCACCACTCTCCCGGTTCACTAGCGGGGGGAATTCTAACAATGAGCAGTTCTTC
TRBD1 NA TRBJ2-5 TRBV12-3/TRBV12-4 CASSDRVGETQYF TGTGCCAGCAGTGACAGGGTGGGGGAGACCCAGTACTTC
TRBD1 NA TRBJ2-7 TRBV6-1 CASSTDRANSYEQYF TGTGCCAGCAGCACCGACAGGGCGAACTCCTACGAGCAGTACTTC
NA many TRBJ1-1 TRBV29-1 CSGWGEGTEAFF TGCAGCGGGTGGGGGGAGGGGACTGAAGCTTTCTTT
NA NA TRBJ1-1 TRBV11-3 CASNKGMNTEAFF TGTGCCAGCAATAAGGGAATGAACACTGAAGCTTTCTTT
NA NA TRBJ2-1 TRBV3-1 CASSHPRLVNEQFF TGTGCCAGCAGCCATCCGAGACTCGTCAATGAGCAGTTCTTC
NA NA TRBJ2-5 TRBV11-3 CASSSGQIQTQYF TGTGCCAGCAGCTCCGGACAGATACAGACCCAGTACTTC
NA NA TRBJ2-1 TRBV10-3 CAIGGYNEQFF TGTGCCATCGGGGGTTACAATGAGCAGTTCTTC
TRBD1 once TRBJ2-4 TRBV4-1 CASSHALPGQGSGAKNIQYF TGCGCCAGCAGCCACGCCCTTCCGGGACAGGGGTCCGGGGCCAAAAACATTCAGTACTTC
NA few TRBJ2-1 TRBV7-9 CASSLGAGAGDLNEQFF TGTGCCAGCAGCTTAGGGGCCGGTGCAGGGGACCTCAATGAGCAGTTCTTC
NA NA TRBJ1-4 TRBV20-1 CSARVKGGSEKLFF TGCAGTGCTAGAGTAAAAGGGGGAAGTGAAAAACTGTTTTTT
NA few TRBJ1-2 TRBV10-3 CAISGILAGANYGYTF TGTGCCATCAGTGGAATATTGGCAGGGGCTAACTATGGCTACACCTTC
TRBD2 NA TRBJ2-1 TRBV20-1 CSAQGLAGELEQFF TGCAGTGCTCAGGGACTAGCGGGGGAGCTTGAGCAGTTCTTC